This T cell receptor beta chain was sequenced during a study of shared clonotypes between healthy human individuals. There were no recent acute infections or vaccinations among the donors, who were healthy HIV-negative adults. Germline V lookup: CDR1 MNHEY, CDR2 SMNVEV (reference sequence). This CDR3 is built from 16 residues. V was clipped by 0 bases and J by 2 bases; unmatched bases: 6. The repertoire was sequenced with immunoSEQ multiplex PCR; TCRdb's copy has only in-frame clones and lacks some. The table has 400,000 to 600,000 clones, 75% to 80% seen once. This chain joins TRBV27 and TRBJ2-7; 8 bases are shared with TRBD2. The sample was PBMCs. The TCR sequence derives from a woman aged 40 to 50 in good health. Some clones in this sample may be carry-over from other donors' samples. The CDR3 spells CASSLSPGLATYEQYF. CDR3 DNA: TGTGCCAGCAGTTTATCTCCCGGACTAGCAACCTACGAGCAGTACTTC.